This TCR beta chain was sequenced for a study of blood T cell repertoires in COVID-19. At the level of the study: The United States, Italy and Spain provided the acute and convalescent COVID-19 samples. The analysed material was cDNA or gDNA that came from T cells, B-cell-depleted T cells, or PBMCs.

Method: immunoSEQ multiplex PCR; TCRdb's copy keeps in-frame clones and lacks some. Found here are approximately 500,000 clones, roughly 85% of them singletons; the top ten hold 3.2%. CDR1 is SGDLS, CDR2 YYNGEE, per germline. Trimming cost V 4 bases and J 0 bases, with 17 bases left between them. This CDR3 region has 16 residues. The sample holds one count of this clone. Sequencing was done on a sample of peripheral blood. This chain joins TRBV9 and TRBJ2-7; TRBD2 is a possible D gene (6 bases). The sequence was obtained from a human donor in a cohort sampled during active COVID-19. CDR3 sequence: CASSPRGDGDSYEQYF. CDR3 sequence (DNA): TGTGCCAGCAGCCCCCGCGGGGACGGAGACTCCTACGAGCAGTACTTC.